The clone carrying this T cell receptor beta chain was seen once. Its antigen is unknown. The entry originates in a study of shared clonotypes between healthy human individuals. The study, taken as a whole, reports: Some naive CD4 clonotypes, roughly 5%, turned up in common across a few donors.

The germline V gene has CDR1 SGHNT and CDR2 YYREEE (reference sequence). V was trimmed by 9 bases and J by 3 bases, leaving 12 bases between them. The CDR3 covers 12 residues. Positive CCR7 selection of CD45RO-negative cells yielded the naive CD8 cells, and terminally differentiated effector memory CD45RA+ cells were excluded. None of the donors, who were healthy HIV-negative adults, had recently had acute infections or vaccinations. Sequencing was performed with immunoSEQ multiplex PCR; in TCRdb, only in-frame clones are kept and a portion is missing. Among around 2,100,000 clones listed, just under 95% were seen once.

The TCR originated in a man aged 18-30 years in good health. The chain links TRBV5-4 to TRBJ1-1; D is possibly TRBD1 (6 bases). The sample was naive CD8+ T cells sorted from blood. CDR3: CAISTGYTEAFF. CDR3 DNA: TGTGCCATCTCTACAGGGTACACTGAAGCTTTCTTT. Drawing the rest from reference TRBV5-4 and TRBJ1-1, the complete variable domain is ETGVTQSPTHLIKTRGQQVTLRCSSQSGHNTVSWYQQALGQGPQFIFQYYREEENGRGNFPPRFSGLQFPNYSSELNVNALELDDSALYLCAISTGYTEAFFGQGTRLTVV.